This T cell receptor (beta chain) was profiled in a study of CD8 T cells in Susac syndrome (dated by TCRdb to about 2019). Regarding the study in general: Repertoire sequencing was used to test whether CD8+ T cell activation and differentiation in Susac syndrome was antigen driven. General findings and caveats noted by the study authors: The number of individuals in the TCR sequencing and HLA analysis was recognized as being relatively small.

V is clipped by 0 bases and J by 4 bases, and the sequence between their germline boundaries is 17 bases long. The CDR3 contains 17 residues, cysteine and phenylalanine counted. Just the 51-base CDR3 DNA is kept, in frame starting at base 1. CDR1 MGHRA and CDR2 YSYEKL are derived from the germline V gene. High-throughput TCR beta sequencing profiled peripheral blood CD8+ and CD4+ T cells from healthy donors, Susac syndrome patients and multiple sclerosis patients. The multiple sclerosis controls were treatment-naive patients whose relapsing-remitting disease, either stable or active, fulfilled the revised McDonald criteria. CD8+ TEMRA cells were enriched by FACS, while bulk CD8+ and CD4+ T cells were purified by magnetic negative isolation. Blood was collected in EDTA tubes and processed within 24 hours, with PBMCs isolated through density gradient centrifugation. PBMCs intended for TCR sequencing were cryopreserved in liquid nitrogen and thawed later in a water bath at 37 degrees C. Purity of sorted or isolated CD4+, CD8+ and CD8+ TEMRA cells was at least 90%.

RNA was extracted using the RNeasy kit, and roughly 0.45 to 1 ug of the RNA was reverse transcribed with random hexamers. The immunoSEQ multiplex PCR assay, covering 54 Vbeta and 13 Jbeta segments, was used to amplify TCR beta CDR3 regions. PCR amplification bias was corrected by using a synthetic template baseline for primer optimization and computational correction. For the original study's pipeline: Reads were assigned to V, D and J genes according to IMGT and analyzed in immunoSEQ Analyzer, with only productive sequences retained. Clonality was calculated as one minus the Shannon entropy normalized by log2 of the number of productive unique sequences. For each patient and control, public and private clones were evaluated among the 100 most prevalent clones. Clones were defined as Susac-specific when absent from the healthy and MS cohorts, from some 1,100 published viral clones and from other ImmuneACCESS disease sequences. The public reads were reanalyzed by TCRdb: fastp trimming at Q25, MiXCR alignment, in-frame beta chains only. Rows are combined by CDR3 protein, so each entry shows the most common genes and DNA. These V and J calls are TCRdb output, not the study's own analysis. Here the sample has a few hundred thousand distinct CDR3 sequences; 95% occur a single time. Around 0.099% of the sample rests with the top ten.

With regard to this clonotype: Its antigen is not yet known. It has no much larger one-base neighbor in the sample; base qualities were not kept.

This clonotype was obtained from a human donor with multiple sclerosis. The sample taken for sequencing was CD4+ T cells from PBMCs. The receptor chain draws on TRBV4-1 and TRBJ2-3; D gene: possibly TRBD1, on 5 matching bases. CDR3 protein: CASSQDYRGRSSDTQYF. In nucleotide form, the sequence is TGCGCCAGCAGCCAAGACTATAGGGGCAGAAGCTCAGATACGCAGTATTTT.